This T cell receptor (beta chain) was identified in a study of vaccination effects on CD4 cells after COVID-19. This clone turned up a few times. Antigen specificity is unknown. The same CDR3 also results from other DNA sequences found in this sample. V shed 5 bases and J shed 2 bases, with 9 bases lying between them. The CDR3 contains 13 residues. CDR1 is KGHSH, CDR2 LQKENI, per germline. Generated by immunoSEQ multiplex PCR, the TCRdb table keeps only in-frame clones and is missing some. Of 20,000 to 30,000 clones listed, around 78% are singletons. Study-wide results and caveats: Substantial clonal contraction characterized both infection- and vaccine-induced clones late after vaccination. Convalescent patients numbered few in the study; early post-infection timepoints were missing entirely.

The ViraFEST assay expanded antigen-specific CD4+ T cells with viral peptide pools before sequencing. Culture proceeded for approximately 9 days, and CD4+ T cells were then isolated. The person had a PCR-confirmed SARS-CoV-2 infection during March to December 2020. Every well got 1.5 million to 2.5 million PBMC, which were grown with around 10 IU/ml IL-2 and about 9.7 ug/ml peptides. The sequencing used CD4+ T cells from PBMCs cultured with HCoV-NL63 spike peptides, collected before COVID-19 vaccination. The source is a human donor who had a prior SARS-CoV-2 infection. The chain recombines TRBV18 with TRBJ1-2; the D is unclear. CDR3 in amino acids: CASSGQANYGYTF. CDR3 DNA sequence: TGTGCCAGCTCAGGTCAGGCAAACTATGGCTACACCTTC.